The clone carrying this T cell receptor (beta chain) was seen a single time. The antigen is undetermined. The source of the sample is a study of T cell responses to AZD1222 COVID-19 vaccine. Analyses pooled second doses at about 4 or about 12 weeks. This CDR3 contains 18 residues. Trimming removed 1 base from V and 4 bases from J, with 22 bases in between. Germline values: CDR1 SGHNT, CDR2 YENEEA. The data were produced by immunoSEQ multiplex PCR, yet TCRdb's version contains in-frame clones alone and is incomplete. Among over 85,000 clones listed, approximately 84% were seen once. General study points: Donors, mostly white British, included more females; clonal diversity was possibly underestimated. No day 14 peak samples; only post-peak repertoires were characterized.

The rearrangement links TRBV11-3 to TRBJ2-5; D is possibly TRBD1 (5 bases). The TCR sequence derives from an adult who received the AZD1222 COVID-19 vaccine. The source was peripheral blood, collected 28 days after the second AZD1222 dose. CDR3 sequence (DNA): TGTGCCAGCAGCTTAGGTTGGAGTGGGCAGGGCCCAGGAGAGACCCAGTACTTC. Its protein product is CASSLGWSGQGPGETQYF.